The table lists the clone carrying this T cell receptor (beta chain) with many counts. Its target is unknown. The source material, RNA transcripts, was used to amplify TCR beta CDR3 regions. In the first-round RT-PCR of the TCR CDR3, the HTBI primer set was used. From the multiplex PCR reads, TCRdb called clonotypes with MiXCR, one entry per CDR3 protein. This sample yields over 200,000 distinct CDR3 sequences, of which roughly 14% are seen a single time; less than 15% belongs to the top ten. Sample collection date corresponds to first hyperthyroidism diagnosis, prior to any ophthalmopathy symptoms. The source of the PBMCs was 8 to 10 ml of fresh peripheral blood. The data are from a study of T cells in Graves' hyperthyroidism and ophthalmopathy. Study-wide background: Pretreatment peripheral blood was obtained at initial diagnosis. Overall study results and limits: Ophthalmopathy was identified by the model a median approximately 6.9 months ahead of onset.

The V and J ends lost 5 bases and 4 bases respectively, with 29 bases between them. The CDR3 extends over 19 amino acids. Sequencing was carried out using blood. The chain uses TRBV12-3 or TRBV12-4 and TRBJ1-1, with no clear D. The clonotype comes from a middle-aged woman with Graves' hyperthyroidism that later progressed to Graves' ophthalmopathy. The CDR3 region has the DNA TGTGCCAGCAGTCATCGTAGCCCGAACCTAAATTTCATGAGCACTGAAGCTTTCTTT. Encoded protein: CASSHRSPNLNFMSTEAFF.